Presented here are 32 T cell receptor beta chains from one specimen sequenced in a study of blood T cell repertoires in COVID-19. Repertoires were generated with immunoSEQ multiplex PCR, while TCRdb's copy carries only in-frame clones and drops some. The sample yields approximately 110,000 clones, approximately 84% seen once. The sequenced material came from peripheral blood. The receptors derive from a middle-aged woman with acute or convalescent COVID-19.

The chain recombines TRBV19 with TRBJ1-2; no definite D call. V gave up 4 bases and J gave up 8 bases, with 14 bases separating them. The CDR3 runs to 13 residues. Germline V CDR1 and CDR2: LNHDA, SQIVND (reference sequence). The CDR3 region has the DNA TGTGCCAGTAGTAGTTCCCCCTCCAGGGGCTACACCTTC. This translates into CASSSSPSRGYTF.

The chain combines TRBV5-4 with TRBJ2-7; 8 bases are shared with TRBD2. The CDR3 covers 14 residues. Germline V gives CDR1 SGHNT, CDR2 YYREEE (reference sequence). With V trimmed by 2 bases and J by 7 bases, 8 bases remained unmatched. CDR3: CASSFGGGTKEQYF. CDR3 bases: TGTGCCAGCAGCTTCGGCGGGGGGACTAAAGAGCAGTACTTC.

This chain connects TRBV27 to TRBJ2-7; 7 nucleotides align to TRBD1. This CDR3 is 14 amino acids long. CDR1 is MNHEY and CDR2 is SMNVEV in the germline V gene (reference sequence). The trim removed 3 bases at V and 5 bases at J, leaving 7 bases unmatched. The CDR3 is CASSLVTGFDEQYF. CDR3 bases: TGTGCCAGCAGTTTGGTGACAGGGTTCGACGAGCAGTACTTC.

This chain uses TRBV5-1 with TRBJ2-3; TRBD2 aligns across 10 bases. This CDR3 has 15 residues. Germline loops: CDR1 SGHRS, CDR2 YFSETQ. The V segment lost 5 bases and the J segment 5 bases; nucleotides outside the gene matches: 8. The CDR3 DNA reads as TGCGCCAGCAGTCGGAGCGGGGGGGCCTTAGATACGCAGTATTTT. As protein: CASSRSGGALDTQYF.

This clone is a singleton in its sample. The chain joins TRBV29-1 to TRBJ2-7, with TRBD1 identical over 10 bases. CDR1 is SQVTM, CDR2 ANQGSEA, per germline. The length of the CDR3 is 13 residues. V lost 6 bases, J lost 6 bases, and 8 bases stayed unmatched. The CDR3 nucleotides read TGCAGCGTCCGTCCGGGACAGGGGATCGAGCAGTACTTC. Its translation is CSVRPGQGIEQYF.

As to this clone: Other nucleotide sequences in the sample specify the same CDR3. CDR3: CASSLISSETQYF. The CDR3 coding sequence is TGTGCCAGCAGCTTGATCTCGAGTGAGACCCAGTACTTC. The genes are TRBV5-6 and TRBJ2-5; no clear D. The V end was cut by 1 base, the J end by 5 bases, with 9 bases between. The CDR3 sequence is 13 residues long. The germline gives CDR1 SGHDT, CDR2 YYEEEE.

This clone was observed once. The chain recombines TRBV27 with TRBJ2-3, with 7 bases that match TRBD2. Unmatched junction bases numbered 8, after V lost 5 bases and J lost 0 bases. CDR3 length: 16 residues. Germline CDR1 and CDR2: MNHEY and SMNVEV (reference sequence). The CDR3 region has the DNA TGTGCCAGCAGTCCGACTAGCAGAACTAGCACAGATACGCAGTATTTT. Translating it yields CASSPTSRTSTDTQYF.

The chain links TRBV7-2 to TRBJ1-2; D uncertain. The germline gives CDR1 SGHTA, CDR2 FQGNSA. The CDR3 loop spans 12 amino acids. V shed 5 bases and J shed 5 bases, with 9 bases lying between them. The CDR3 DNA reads TGTGCCAGCAGCAACAGTGGGTATGGCTACACCTTC. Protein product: CASSNSGYGYTF.

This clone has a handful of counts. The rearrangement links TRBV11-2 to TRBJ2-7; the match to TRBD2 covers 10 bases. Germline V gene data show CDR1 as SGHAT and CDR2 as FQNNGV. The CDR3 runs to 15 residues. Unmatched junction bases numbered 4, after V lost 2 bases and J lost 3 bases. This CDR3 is CASSLLAGVRYEQYF. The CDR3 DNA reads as TGTGCCAGCAGCTTACTAGCGGGGGTCCGCTACGAGCAGTACTTC.

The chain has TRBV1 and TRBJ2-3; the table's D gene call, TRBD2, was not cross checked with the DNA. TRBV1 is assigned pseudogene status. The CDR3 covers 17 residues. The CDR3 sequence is CTSSQDLAGGSTDTQYF. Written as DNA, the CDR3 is TGCACCAGCAGCCAAGATTTAGCGGGCGGTAGCACAGATACGCAGTATTTT.

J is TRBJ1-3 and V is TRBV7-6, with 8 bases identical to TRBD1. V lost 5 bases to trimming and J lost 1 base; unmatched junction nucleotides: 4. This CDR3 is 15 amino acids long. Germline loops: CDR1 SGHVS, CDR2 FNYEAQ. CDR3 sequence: CASSTGQGSGNTIYF. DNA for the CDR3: TGTGCCAGCAGCACCGGACAGGGATCTGGAAACACCATATATTTT. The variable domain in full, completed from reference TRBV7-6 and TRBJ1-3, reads GAGVSQSPRYKVTKRGQDVALRCDPISGHVSLYWYRQALGQGPEFLTYFNYEAQQDKSGLPNDRFSAERPEGSISTLTIQRTEQRDSAMYRCASSTGQGSGNTIYFGEGSWLTVV.

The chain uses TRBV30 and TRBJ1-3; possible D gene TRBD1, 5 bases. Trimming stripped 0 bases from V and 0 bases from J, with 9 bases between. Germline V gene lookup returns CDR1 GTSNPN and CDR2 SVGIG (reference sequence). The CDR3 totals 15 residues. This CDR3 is CAWSVGATSGNTIYF. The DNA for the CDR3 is TGTGCCTGGAGTGTAGGGGCTACCTCTGGAAACACCATATATTTT.

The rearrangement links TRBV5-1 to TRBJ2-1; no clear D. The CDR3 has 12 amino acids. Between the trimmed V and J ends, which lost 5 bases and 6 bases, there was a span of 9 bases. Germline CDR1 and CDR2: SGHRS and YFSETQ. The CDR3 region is CASRRDVNEQFF. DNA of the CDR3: TGCGCCAGCAGGCGCGATGTCAATGAGCAGTTCTTC.

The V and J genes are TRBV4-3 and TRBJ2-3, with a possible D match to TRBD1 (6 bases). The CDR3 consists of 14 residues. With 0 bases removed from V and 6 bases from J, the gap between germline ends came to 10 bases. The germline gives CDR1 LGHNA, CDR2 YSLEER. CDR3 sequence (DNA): TGCGCCAGCAGCCAAGAACAGGGCTTGGATACGCAGTATTTT. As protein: CASSQEQGLDTQYF.

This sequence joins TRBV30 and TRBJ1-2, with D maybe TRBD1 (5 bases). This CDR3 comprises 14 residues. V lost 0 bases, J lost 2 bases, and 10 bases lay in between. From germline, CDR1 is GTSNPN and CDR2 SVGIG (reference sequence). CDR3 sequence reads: CAWSVGGFNYGYTF. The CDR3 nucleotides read TGTGCCTGGAGTGTTGGGGGGTTCAACTATGGCTACACCTTC.

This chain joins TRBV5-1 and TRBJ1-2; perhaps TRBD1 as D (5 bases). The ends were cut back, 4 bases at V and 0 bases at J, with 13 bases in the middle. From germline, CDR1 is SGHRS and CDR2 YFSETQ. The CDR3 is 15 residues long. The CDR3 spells CASSADSFANYGYTF. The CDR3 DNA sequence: TGCGCCAGCAGCGCTGACAGCTTTGCTAACTATGGCTACACCTTC.

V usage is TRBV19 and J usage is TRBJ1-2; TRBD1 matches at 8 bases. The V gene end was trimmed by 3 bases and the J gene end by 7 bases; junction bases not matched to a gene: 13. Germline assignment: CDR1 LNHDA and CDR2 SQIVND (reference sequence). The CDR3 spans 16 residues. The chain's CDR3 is CASSMGRTGSRGGYTF. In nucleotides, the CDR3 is TGTGCCAGTAGTATGGGTAGGACAGGGTCGCGAGGTGGCTACACCTTC. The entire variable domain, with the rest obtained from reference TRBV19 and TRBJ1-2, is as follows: DGGITQSPKYLFRKEGQNVTLSCEQNLNHDAMYWYRQDPGQGLRLIYYSQIVNDFQKGDIAEGYSVSREKKESFPLTVTSAQKNPTAFYLCASSMGRTGSRGGYTFGSGTRLTVV.

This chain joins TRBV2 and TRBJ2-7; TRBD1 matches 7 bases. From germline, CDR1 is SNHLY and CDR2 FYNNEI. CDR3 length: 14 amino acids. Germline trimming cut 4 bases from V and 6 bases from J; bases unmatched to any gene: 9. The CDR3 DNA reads TGTGCCAGCAGTGCGGGACAGCAACTACTCGAGCAGTACTTC. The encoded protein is CASSAGQQLLEQYF.

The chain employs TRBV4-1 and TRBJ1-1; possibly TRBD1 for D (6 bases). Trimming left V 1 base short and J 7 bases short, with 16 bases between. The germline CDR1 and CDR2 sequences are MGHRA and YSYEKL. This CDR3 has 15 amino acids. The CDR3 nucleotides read TGCGCCAGCAGCCAAGTTAACAGGGCACCCTTTGAAGCTTTCTTT. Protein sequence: CASSQVNRAPFEAFF.

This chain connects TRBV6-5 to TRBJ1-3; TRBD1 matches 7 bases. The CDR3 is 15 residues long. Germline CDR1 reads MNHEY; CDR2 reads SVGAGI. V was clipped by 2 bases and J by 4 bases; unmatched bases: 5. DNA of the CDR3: TGTGCCAGCAGTTACGCGGGACAGCCGGGAAACACCATATATTTT. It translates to CASSYAGQPGNTIYF.

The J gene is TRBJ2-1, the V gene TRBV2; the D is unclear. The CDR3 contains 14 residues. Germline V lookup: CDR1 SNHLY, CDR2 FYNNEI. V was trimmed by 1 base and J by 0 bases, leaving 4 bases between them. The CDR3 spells CASSEDSSYNEQFF. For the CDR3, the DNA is TGTGCCAGCAGTGAAGACAGCTCCTACAATGAGCAGTTCTTC.

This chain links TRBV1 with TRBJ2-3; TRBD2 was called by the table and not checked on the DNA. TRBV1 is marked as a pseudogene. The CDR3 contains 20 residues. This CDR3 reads CTSSPYFQRGPYFDTDTQYF. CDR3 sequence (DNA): TGCACCAGCAGCCCATACTTCCAGCGGGGGCCATATTTCGACACAGATACGCAGTATTTT.

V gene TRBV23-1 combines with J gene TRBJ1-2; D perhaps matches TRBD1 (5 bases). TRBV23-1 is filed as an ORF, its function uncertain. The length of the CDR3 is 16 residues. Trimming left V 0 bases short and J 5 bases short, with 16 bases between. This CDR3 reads CASSQSVGIGGYGYTF. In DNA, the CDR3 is TGCGCCAGCAGTCAATCGGTGGGGATTGGGGGGTATGGCTACACCTTC.

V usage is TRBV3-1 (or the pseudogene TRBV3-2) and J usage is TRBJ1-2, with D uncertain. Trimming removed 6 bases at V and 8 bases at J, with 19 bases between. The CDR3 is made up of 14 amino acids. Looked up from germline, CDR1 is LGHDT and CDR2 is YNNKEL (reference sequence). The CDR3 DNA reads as TGTGCCAGCAGTCTAGACCCCAGCCCCTCGGGCTACACCTTC. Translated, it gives CASSLDPSPSGYTF.

The CDR3 protein is CASSPIPTGDLDSNQPQHF. The CDR3, as DNA: TGCGCCAGCAGCCCGATCCCGACAGGGGACCTCGATAGCAATCAGCCCCAGCATTTT. The chain is built from TRBV4-1 and TRBJ1-5; 8 nucleotides line up with TRBD1. The CDR3 is made up of 19 amino acids. V lost 4 bases and J lost 0; bases outside the gene matches: 14. Germline lookup yields CDR1 MGHRA and CDR2 YSYEKL.

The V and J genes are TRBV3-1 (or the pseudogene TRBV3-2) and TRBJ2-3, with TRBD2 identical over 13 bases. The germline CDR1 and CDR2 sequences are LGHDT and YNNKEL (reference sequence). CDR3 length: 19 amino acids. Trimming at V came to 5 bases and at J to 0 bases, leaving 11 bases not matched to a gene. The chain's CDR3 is CASSAQRLAGGSSTDTQYF. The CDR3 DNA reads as TGTGCCAGCAGCGCCCAAAGACTAGCGGGGGGCTCTAGCACAGATACGCAGTATTTT.

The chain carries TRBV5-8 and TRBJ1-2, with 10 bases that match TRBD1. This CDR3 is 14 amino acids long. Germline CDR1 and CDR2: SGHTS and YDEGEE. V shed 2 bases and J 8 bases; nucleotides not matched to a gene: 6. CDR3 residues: CASSFRQGAGGYTF. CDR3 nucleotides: TGTGCCAGCAGCTTCCGACAGGGGGCCGGGGGCTACACCTTC.

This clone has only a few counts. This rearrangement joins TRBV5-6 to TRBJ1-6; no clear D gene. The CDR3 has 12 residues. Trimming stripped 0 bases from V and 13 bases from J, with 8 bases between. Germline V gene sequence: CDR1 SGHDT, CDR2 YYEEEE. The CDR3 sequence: CASSLDLSPLHF. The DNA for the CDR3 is TGTGCCAGCAGCTTGGATCTTTCGCCCCTCCACTTT.

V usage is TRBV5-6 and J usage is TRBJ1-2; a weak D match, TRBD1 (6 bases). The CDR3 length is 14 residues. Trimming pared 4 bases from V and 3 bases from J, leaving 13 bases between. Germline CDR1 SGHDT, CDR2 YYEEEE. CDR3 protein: CASSRLTGHYGYTF. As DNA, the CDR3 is TGTGCCAGCAGCAGGCTGACAGGCCACTATGGCTACACCTTC.

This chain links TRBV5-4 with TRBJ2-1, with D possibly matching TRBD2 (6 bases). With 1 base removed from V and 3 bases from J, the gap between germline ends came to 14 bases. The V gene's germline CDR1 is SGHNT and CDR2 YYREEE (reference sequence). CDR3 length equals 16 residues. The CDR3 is CASSLTSGPGYNEQFF. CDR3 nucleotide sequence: TGTGCCAGCAGCTTGACAAGCGGGCCCGGCTACAATGAGCAGTTCTTC.

CDR3 protein: CAWKDRGYGYTF. In DNA form, the CDR3 reads TGTGCCTGGAAGGACAGGGGCTATGGCTACACCTTC. This chain connects TRBV30 to TRBJ1-2; TRBD1 matches at 9 bases. This CDR3 has 12 amino acids. The germline CDR1 and CDR2 sequences are GTSNPN and SVGIG (reference sequence). Unmatched junction bases numbered 1, after V lost 4 bases and J lost 4 bases.

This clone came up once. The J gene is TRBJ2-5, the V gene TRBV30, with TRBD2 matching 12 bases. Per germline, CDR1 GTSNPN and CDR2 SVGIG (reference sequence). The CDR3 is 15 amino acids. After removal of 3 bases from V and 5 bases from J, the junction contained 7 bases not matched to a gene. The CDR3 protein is CAWRTSGGPEETQYF. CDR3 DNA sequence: TGTGCCTGGAGGACTAGCGGGGGCCCGGAGGAGACCCAGTACTTC.